These T cell receptor beta chains were read from a single sample in a study of regulatory T cells in long-lasting Graves disease. TCRdb reprocessed the multiplex PCR reads via MiXCR and lists one record per CDR3 protein. This table has 410,000 or so distinct CDR3 sequences, 15% appearing once. In addition, the sample was reused for a study of T cells in Graves' hyperthyroidism and ophthalmopathy.

Sample: peripheral blood mononuclear cells (PBMCs), taken at new diagnosis, from a patient treated with antithyroid drugs. The receptors shown here come from a woman aged 30 to 39 with Graves disease. Each CDR3 is given with its conserved first and last residue. D genes are given only for firm matches. Part of the rows lack a size; the others show once, few, many or a class for expanded clones.

D gene: .
V gene: TRBV6-2/TRBV6-3
clone size: few
J gene: TRBJ2-2
CDR3 protein: CASSSLTSRGTGELFF
CDR3 DNA: TGTGCCAGCAGTTCACTAACTAGTAGGGGCACCGGGGAGCTGTTTTTT

D gene: .
V gene: TRBV29-1
clone size: .
J gene: TRBJ1-3
CDR3 protein: CSVEDRQSGNTIYF
CDR3 DNA: TGCAGCGTTGAAGATCGACAGTCGGGAAACACCATATATTTT

D gene: .
V gene: TRBV6-5
clone size: few
J gene: TRBJ2-3
CDR3 protein: CASSYAPQGTYTDTQYF
CDR3 DNA: TGTGCCAGCAGTTACGCCCCCCAGGGGACGTACACAGATACGCAGTATTTT

D gene: .
V gene: TRBV6-1
clone size: .
J gene: TRBJ1-3
CDR3 protein: CASNRGGTAGNTIYF
CDR3 DNA: TGTGCCAGCAATCGCGGCGGGACCGCTGGGAACACCATATATTTT

D gene: TRBD1
V gene: TRBV19
clone size: .
J gene: TRBJ1-1
CDR3 protein: CASAQGGGRDTEAFF
CDR3 DNA: TGTGCCAGTGCCCAAGGAGGGGGCCGGGACACTGAAGCTTTCTTT

D gene: .
V gene: TRBV12-3/TRBV12-4
clone size: many
J gene: TRBJ1-4
CDR3 protein: CASTQYRGATNEKLFF
CDR3 DNA: TGTGCCAGCACCCAATATCGGGGTGCAACTAATGAAAAACTGTTTTTT

D gene: TRBD2
V gene: TRBV20-1
clone size: many
J gene: TRBJ2-1
CDR3 protein: CSAREGLAGVDEFF
CDR3 DNA: TGCAGTGCTCGAGAGGGACTAGCGGGAGTTGATGAGTTCTTC

D gene: .
V gene: TRBV4-1
clone size: few
J gene: TRBJ2-3
CDR3 protein: CASRHLISQARGTDTQYF
CDR3 DNA: TGCGCCAGCAGACACCTCATATCACAGGCGAGGGGCACAGATACGCAGTATTTT

D gene: .
V gene: TRBV7-8
clone size: many
J gene: TRBJ2-3
CDR3 protein: CASSHRRDTGGTDTQYF
CDR3 DNA: TGTGCCAGCAGCCACCGAAGGGACACTGGGGGCACAGATACGCAGTATTTT

D gene: .
V gene: TRBV19
clone size: .
J gene: TRBJ1-2
CDR3 protein: CASSIGGAGGYTF
CDR3 DNA: TGTGCCAGTAGTATAGGCGGAGCAGGGGGCTACACCTTC

D gene: TRBD1
V gene: TRBV20-1
clone size: .
J gene: TRBJ2-5
CDR3 protein: CSARTGAHQETQYF
CDR3 DNA: TGCAGTGCTAGGACAGGGGCCCACCAAGAGACCCAGTACTTC

D gene: TRBD1
V gene: TRBV28
clone size: many
J gene: TRBJ1-1
CDR3 protein: CASRPGQGVSNTEAFF
CDR3 DNA: TGTGCCAGCCGGCCGGGACAGGGGGTTTCGAACACTGAAGCTTTCTTT

D gene: .
V gene: TRBV19
clone size: .
J gene: TRBJ1-2
CDR3 protein: CASSMDMLYGYTF
CDR3 DNA: TGTGCCAGTAGTATGGACATGCTCTATGGCTACACCTTC

D gene: .
V gene: TRBV18
clone size: .
J gene: TRBJ2-1
CDR3 protein: CASSPPSGVDYNEQFF
CDR3 DNA: TGTGCCAGCTCACCACCTTCGGGAGTGGATTACAATGAGCAGTTCTTC

D gene: TRBD2
V gene: TRBV28
clone size: few
J gene: TRBJ2-5
CDR3 protein: CASLTSGRKQETQYF
CDR3 DNA: TGTGCCAGCCTTACTAGCGGGAGGAAGCAAGAGACCCAGTACTTC

D gene: .
V gene: TRBV7-6
clone size: many
J gene: TRBJ2-2
CDR3 protein: CASRFSENTGELFF
CDR3 DNA: TGTGCCAGCAGGTTCAGCGAGAACACCGGGGAGCTGTTTTTT

D gene: .
V gene: TRBV2
clone size: many
J gene: TRBJ2-1
CDR3 protein: CATSENGVGNEQFF
CDR3 DNA: TGTGCCACGTCCGAAAATGGAGTAGGAAATGAGCAGTTCTTC

D gene: .
V gene: TRBV11-2
clone size: many
J gene: TRBJ1-2
CDR3 protein: CASSPVRSTSYGYTF
CDR3 DNA: TGTGCCAGCAGCCCCGTTAGATCGACAAGCTATGGCTACACCTTC